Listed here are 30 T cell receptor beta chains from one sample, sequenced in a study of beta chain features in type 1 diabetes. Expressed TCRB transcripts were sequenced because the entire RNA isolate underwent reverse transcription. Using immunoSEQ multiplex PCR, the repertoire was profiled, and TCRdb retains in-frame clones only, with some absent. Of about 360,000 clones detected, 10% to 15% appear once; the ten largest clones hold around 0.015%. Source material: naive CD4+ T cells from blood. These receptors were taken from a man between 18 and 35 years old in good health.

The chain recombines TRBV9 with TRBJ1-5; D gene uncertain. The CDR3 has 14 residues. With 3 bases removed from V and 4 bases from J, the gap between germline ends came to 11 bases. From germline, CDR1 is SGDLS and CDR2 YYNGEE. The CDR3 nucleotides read TGTGCCAGCAGCGGGCATGGAGGGAATCAGCCCCAGCATTTT. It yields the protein CASSGHGGNQPQHF.

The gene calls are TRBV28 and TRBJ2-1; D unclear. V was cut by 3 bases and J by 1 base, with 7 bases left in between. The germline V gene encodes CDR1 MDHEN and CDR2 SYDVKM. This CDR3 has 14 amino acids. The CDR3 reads CASSFQVSYNEQFF. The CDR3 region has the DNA TGTGCCAGCAGTTTTCAGGTATCCTACAATGAGCAGTTCTTC.

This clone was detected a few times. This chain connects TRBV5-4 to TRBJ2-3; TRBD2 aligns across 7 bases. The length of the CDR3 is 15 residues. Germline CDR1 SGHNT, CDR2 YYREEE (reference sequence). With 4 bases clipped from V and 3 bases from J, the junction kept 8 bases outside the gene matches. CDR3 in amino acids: CASSLRAGLTDTQYF. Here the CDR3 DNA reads TGTGCCAGCAGCCTAAGAGCGGGGTTGACAGATACGCAGTATTTT.

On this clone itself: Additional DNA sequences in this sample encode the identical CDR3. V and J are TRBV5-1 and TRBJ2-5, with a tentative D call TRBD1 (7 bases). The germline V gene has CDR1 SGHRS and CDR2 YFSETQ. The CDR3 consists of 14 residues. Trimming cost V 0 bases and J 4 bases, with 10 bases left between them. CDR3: CASSLGQGGETQYF. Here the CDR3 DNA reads TGCGCCAGCAGCTTGGGACAGGGAGGAGAGACCCAGTACTTC.

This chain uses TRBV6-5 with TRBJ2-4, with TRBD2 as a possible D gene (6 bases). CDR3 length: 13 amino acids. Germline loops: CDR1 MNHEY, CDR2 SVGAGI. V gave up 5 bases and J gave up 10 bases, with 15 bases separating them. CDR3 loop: CASSPRDLGIQYF. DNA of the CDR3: TGTGCCAGCAGTCCCCGGGACTTAGGGATTCAGTACTTC.

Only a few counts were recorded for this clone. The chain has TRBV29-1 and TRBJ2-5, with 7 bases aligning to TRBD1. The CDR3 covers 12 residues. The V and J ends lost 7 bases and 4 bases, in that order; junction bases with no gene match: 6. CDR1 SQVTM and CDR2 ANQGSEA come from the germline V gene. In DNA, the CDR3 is TGCAGCGAGAGGGACAGCGGAGAGACCCAGTACTTC. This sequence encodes CSERDSGETQYF.

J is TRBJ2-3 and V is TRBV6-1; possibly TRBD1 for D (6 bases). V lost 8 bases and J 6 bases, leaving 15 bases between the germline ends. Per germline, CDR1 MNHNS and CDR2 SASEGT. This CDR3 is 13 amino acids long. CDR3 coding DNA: TGTGCCAGCGCGGCCACAGGGTTGGATACGCAGTATTTT. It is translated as CASAATGLDTQYF.

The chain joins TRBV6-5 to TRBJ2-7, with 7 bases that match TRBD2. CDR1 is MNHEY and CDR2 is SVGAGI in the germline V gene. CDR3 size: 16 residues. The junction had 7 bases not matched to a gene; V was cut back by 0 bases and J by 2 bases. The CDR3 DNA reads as TGTGCCAGCAGTTACTCGGGGAGCGGGGCCCCCTACGAGCAGTACTTC. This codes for CASSYSGSGAPYEQYF.

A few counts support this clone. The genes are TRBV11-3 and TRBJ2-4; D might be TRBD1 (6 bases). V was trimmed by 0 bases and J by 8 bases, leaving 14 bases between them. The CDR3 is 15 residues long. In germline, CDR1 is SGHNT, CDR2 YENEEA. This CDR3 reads CASSLDPRDNDIQYF. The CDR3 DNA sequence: TGTGCCAGCAGCTTAGATCCCCGGGACAACGACATTCAGTACTTC.

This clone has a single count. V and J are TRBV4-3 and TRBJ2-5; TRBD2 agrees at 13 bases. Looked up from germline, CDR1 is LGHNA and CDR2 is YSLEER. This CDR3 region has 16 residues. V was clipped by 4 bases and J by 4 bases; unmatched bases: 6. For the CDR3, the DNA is TGCGCCAGCAGCCGAGGGGGACTAGCGGGGACAGAGACCCAGTACTTC. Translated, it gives CASSRGGLAGTETQYF.

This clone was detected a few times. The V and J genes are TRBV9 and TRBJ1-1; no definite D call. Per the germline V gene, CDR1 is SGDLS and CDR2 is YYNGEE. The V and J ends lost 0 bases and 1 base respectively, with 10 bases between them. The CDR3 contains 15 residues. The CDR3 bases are TGTGCCAGCAGCGTAGACGGGAGCCAGAACACTGAAGCTTTCTTT. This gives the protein CASSVDGSQNTEAFF.

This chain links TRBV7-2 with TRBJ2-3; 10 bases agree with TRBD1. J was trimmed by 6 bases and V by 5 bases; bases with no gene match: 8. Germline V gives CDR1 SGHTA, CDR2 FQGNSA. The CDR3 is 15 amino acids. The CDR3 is CASSRDRGQVDTQYF. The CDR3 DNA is TGTGCCAGCAGCCGCGACAGGGGGCAGGTGGATACGCAGTATTTT.

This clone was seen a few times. This CDR3 reads CAWTGTGREKLFF. Here the CDR3 DNA reads TGTGCCTGGACCGGGACAGGGAGAGAAAAACTGTTTTTT. The rearrangement uses TRBV30 and TRBJ1-4, with TRBD1 identical over 9 bases. Germline V lookup: CDR1 GTSNPN, CDR2 SVGIG (reference sequence). The CDR3 consists of 13 residues. The V segment lost 4 bases and the J segment 8 bases; nucleotides outside the gene matches: 5.

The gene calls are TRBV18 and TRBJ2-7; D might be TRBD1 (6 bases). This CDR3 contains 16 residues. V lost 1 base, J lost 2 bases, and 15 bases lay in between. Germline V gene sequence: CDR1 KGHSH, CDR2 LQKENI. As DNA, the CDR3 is TGTGCCAGCTCACCACTAAGGACAGTGGATACCTACGAGCAGTACTTC. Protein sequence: CASSPLRTVDTYEQYF.

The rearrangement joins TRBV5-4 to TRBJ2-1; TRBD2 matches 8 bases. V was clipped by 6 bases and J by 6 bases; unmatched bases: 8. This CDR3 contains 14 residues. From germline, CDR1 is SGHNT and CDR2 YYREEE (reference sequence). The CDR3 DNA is TGTGCCAGCACCGGGGGACTAGACCGCAATGAGCAGTTCTTC. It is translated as CASTGGLDRNEQFF.

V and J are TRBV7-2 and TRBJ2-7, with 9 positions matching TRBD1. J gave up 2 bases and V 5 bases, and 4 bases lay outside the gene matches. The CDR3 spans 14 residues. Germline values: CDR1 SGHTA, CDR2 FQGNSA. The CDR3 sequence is CASSAGTGTYEQYF. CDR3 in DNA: TGTGCCAGCAGCGCCGGGACAGGGACCTACGAGCAGTACTTC.

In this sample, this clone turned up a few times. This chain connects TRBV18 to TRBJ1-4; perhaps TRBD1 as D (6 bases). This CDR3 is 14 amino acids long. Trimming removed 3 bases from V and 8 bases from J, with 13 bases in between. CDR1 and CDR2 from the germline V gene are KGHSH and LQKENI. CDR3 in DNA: TGTGCCAGCTCACCGACGGGGGGCGAGGAAAAACTGTTTTTT. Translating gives CASSPTGGEEKLFF.

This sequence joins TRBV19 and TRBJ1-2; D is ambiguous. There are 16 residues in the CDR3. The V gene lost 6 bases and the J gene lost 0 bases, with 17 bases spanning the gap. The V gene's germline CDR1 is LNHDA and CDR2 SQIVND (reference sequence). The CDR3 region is CASRDPGGPTNYGYTF. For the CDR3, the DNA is TGTGCCAGTAGAGACCCGGGAGGACCAACTAACTATGGCTACACCTTC.

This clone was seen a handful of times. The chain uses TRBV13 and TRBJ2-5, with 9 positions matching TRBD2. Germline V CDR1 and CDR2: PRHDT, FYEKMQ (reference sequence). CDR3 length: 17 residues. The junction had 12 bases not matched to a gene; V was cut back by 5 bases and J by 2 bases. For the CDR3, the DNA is TGTGCCAGCAGCGCAAGCGGGAGGAGCAGGAAACAAGAGACCCAGTACTTC. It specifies CASSASGRSRKQETQYF.

This CDR3 reads CASSQGTGDYGYTF. The DNA of the CDR3 is TGCGCCAGCAGCCAAGGGACAGGGGACTATGGCTACACCTTC. The chain links TRBV4-1 to TRBJ1-2, with 9 bases fitting TRBD1. Trimming took 1 base from V and 3 from J; bases not matched to a gene: 0. Germline V gene lookup returns CDR1 MGHRA and CDR2 YSYEKL. The length of the CDR3 is 14 residues.

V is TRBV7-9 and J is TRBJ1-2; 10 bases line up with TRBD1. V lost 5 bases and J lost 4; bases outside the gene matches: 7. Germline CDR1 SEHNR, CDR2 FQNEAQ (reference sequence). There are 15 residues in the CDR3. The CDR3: CASSADRGPLYGYTF. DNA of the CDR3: TGTGCCAGCAGCGCAGACAGGGGGCCCCTCTATGGCTACACCTTC.

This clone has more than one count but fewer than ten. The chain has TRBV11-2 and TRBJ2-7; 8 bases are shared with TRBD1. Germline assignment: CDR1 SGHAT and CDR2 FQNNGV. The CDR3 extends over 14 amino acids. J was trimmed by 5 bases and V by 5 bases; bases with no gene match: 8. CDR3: CASSPGQGAHEQYF. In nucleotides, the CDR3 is TGTGCCAGCAGCCCCGGACAGGGCGCCCACGAGCAGTACTTC.

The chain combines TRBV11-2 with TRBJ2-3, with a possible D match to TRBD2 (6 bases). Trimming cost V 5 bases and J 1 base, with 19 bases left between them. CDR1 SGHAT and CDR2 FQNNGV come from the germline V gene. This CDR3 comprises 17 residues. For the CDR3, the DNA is TGTGCCAGCAGCCCTTGGACCCGGGGGTCTGGCACAGATACGCAGTATTTT. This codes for CASSPWTRGSGTDTQYF.

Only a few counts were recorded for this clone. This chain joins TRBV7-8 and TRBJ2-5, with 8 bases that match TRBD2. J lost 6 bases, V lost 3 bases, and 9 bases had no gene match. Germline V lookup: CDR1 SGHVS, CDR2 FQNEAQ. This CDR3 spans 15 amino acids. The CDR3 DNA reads TGTGCCAGCAGCTTGGCGGGAGGCGGCCGACAGACCCAGTACTTC. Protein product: CASSLAGGGRQTQYF.

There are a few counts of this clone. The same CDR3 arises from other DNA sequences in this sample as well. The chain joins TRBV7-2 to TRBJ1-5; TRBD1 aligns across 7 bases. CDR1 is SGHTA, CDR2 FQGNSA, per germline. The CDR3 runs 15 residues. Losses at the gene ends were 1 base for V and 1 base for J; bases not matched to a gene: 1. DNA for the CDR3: TGTGCCAGCAGCTTAGTCAGGGGGAGCAATCAGCCCCAGCATTTT. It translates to CASSLVRGSNQPQHF.

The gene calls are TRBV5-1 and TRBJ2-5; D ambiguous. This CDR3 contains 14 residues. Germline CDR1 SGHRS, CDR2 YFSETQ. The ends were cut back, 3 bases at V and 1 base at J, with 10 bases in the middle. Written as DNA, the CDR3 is TGCGCCAGCAGCTGGAATGGGCGCCAAGAGACCCAGTACTTC. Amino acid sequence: CASSWNGRQETQYF.

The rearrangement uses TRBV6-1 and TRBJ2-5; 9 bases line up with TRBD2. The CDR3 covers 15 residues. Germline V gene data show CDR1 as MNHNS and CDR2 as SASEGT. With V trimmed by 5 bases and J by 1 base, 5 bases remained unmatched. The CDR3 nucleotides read TGTGCCAGCAGTCCTCGGACTAGCGCCCAAGAGACCCAGTACTTC. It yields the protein CASSPRTSAQETQYF.

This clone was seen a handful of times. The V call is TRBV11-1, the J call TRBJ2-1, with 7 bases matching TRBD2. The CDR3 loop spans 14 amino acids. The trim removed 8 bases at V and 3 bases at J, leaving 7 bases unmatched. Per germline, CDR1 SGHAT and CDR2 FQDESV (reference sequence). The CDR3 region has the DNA TGTGCCAGCTCAGTAGCGGGCATCTACAATGAGCAGTTCTTC. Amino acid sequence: CASSVAGIYNEQFF.

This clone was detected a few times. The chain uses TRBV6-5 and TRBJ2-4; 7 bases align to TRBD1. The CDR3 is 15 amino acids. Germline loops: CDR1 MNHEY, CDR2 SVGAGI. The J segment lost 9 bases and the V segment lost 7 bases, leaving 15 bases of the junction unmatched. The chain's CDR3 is CASTNTRTGLTIQYF. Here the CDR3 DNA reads TGTGCCAGCACCAACACCCGGACAGGATTGACCATTCAGTACTTC.

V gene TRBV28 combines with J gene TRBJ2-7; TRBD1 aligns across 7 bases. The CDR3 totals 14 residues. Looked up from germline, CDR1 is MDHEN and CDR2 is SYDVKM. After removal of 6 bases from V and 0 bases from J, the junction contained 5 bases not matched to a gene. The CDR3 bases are TGTGCCAGCAGAGGGGACAGCTACTCCTACGAGCAGTACTTC. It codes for CASRGDSYSYEQYF.